These 16 T cell receptor beta chains were all obtained from the same sample, sequenced in a study of blood T cell repertoires in COVID-19 (TCRdb year 2020). Libraries were prepared through the immunoSEQ multiplex PCR assay. TCRdb retrieved this table from immuneACCESS and kept in-frame rearrangements only. Not all clones are present; in checked studies, unresolved V genes account for under half, and no reason is known for the remainder. The sample table records roughly 220,000 clones; roughly 90% of these occur just once. The ten largest clones represent roughly 2.3% of the sample. Sequenced: peripheral blood. All receptors come from a man aged 25-45 years who had recovered from COVID-19.

This clone was counted only a few times. The chain recombines TRBV9 with TRBJ2-1; a weak D match, TRBD2 (6 bases). CDR1 is SGDLS, CDR2 YYNGEE, per germline. CDR3 length equals 16 residues. The V and J ends lost 4 bases and 6 bases respectively, with 20 bases between them. CDR3: CASSPRLEGWANEQFF. The CDR3 DNA sequence: TGTGCCAGCAGCCCCCGGTTGGAGGGATGGGCCAATGAGCAGTTCTTC.

The CDR3 DNA reads TGTGCCAGCAAGGTACAGATAAAACTGTTTTTT. This sequence encodes CASKVQIKLFF. The chain employs TRBV2 and TRBJ1-4; D not resolved. CDR1 is SNHLY, CDR2 FYNNEI, per germline. V was cut by 7 bases and J by 10 bases, with 10 bases left in between. CDR3 size: 11 residues.

V is TRBV3-1 (or the pseudogene TRBV3-2) and J is TRBJ2-6, with D possibly being TRBD2 (6 bases). The ends were cut back, 4 bases at V and 1 base at J, with 11 bases in the middle. Germline loops: CDR1 LGHDT, CDR2 YNNKEL (reference sequence). The CDR3 length is 16 residues. Here the CDR3 DNA reads TGTGCCAGCAGCCCGATTGGGACTTCTGGGGCCAACGTCCTGACTTTC. Protein product: CASSPIGTSGANVLTF.

Only a few counts were recorded for this clone. The genes are TRBV6-5 and TRBJ1-3, with 8 positions matching TRBD1. Trimming at V came to 4 bases and at J to 4 bases, leaving 6 bases not matched to a gene. Germline values: CDR1 MNHEY, CDR2 SVGAGI. This CDR3 is built from 15 residues. CDR3: CASSSPQGAGNTIYF. CDR3 in DNA: TGTGCCAGCAGTTCCCCTCAGGGGGCAGGAAACACCATATATTTT.

The table lists this clone with a few counts. The gene calls are TRBV12-1 and TRBJ2-7; the table names TRBD1, a call not compared with the DNA. TRBV12-1 is a listed pseudogene. This CDR3 is built from 14 residues. The CDR3 DNA is TGTGCCAGCAACCCCGGGACAGCCCTACACGAGCAGTACTTC. It encodes CASNPGTALHEQYF.

The chain recombines TRBV12-3 or TRBV12-4 with TRBJ2-5; D perhaps matches TRBD2 (7 bases). The CDR3 sequence is 13 residues long. The germline V and J ends were trimmed by 4 bases and 7 bases, with 13 bases remaining between them. CDR3 DNA: TGTGCCAGCAGTTCCGGGGGGCGCGGGACCCAGTACTTC. Translation: CASSSGGRGTQYF.

Written as DNA, the CDR3 is TGTGCCAGCAGCACCAGACAGGGTGGCGGGGAGCTGTTTTTT. Translated: CASSTRQGGGELFF. This chain uses TRBV5-4 with TRBJ2-2; TRBD1 matches at 7 bases. The J segment lost 7 bases and the V segment lost 4 bases, leaving 7 bases of the junction unmatched. Looked up from germline, CDR1 is SGHNT and CDR2 is YYREEE (reference sequence). This CDR3 contains 14 residues.

This rearrangement joins TRBV19 to TRBJ2-1; possible D gene TRBD1, 6 bases. The CDR3 extends over 13 amino acids. Looked up from germline, CDR1 is LNHDA and CDR2 is SQIVND (reference sequence). Trimming took off 4 bases at V and 5 bases at J, with 9 bases between the two ends. DNA of the CDR3: TGTGCCAGTAGTAACAGGGTTAACAATGAGCAGTTCTTC. Its translation is CASSNRVNNEQFF.

This sequence joins TRBV11-2 and TRBJ2-3; 9 bases line up with TRBD1. J gave up 0 bases and V 5 bases, and 12 bases lay outside the gene matches. Germline V gives CDR1 SGHAT, CDR2 FQNNGV. The CDR3 has 18 residues. This chain's CDR3 is CASSPKRRTGASTDTQYF. In DNA, the CDR3 is TGTGCCAGCAGCCCAAAAAGGAGGACAGGGGCTAGCACAGATACGCAGTATTTT.

This clone showed up just once. The chain carries TRBV19 and TRBJ1-1, with D perhaps matching TRBD1 (5 bases). Trimming shortened V by 5 bases and J by 4 bases, and 14 bases separated the two germline ends. The CDR3 runs to 14 residues. Looked up from germline, CDR1 is LNHDA and CDR2 is SQIVND (reference sequence). The CDR3 region is CASSPKGLSTEAFF. The DNA of the CDR3 is TGTGCCAGTAGTCCCAAGGGGTTGAGCACTGAAGCTTTCTTT.

This clone turned up a few times. The rearrangement links TRBV14 to TRBJ1-4, with D possibly matching TRBD1 (6 bases). With 5 bases removed from V and 7 bases from J, the gap between germline ends came to 14 bases. Germline CDR1 SGHDN, CDR2 FVKESK. The CDR3 sequence is 14 residues long. CDR3 DNA: TGTGCCAGCAGCTACGGGGACAAGGGTGAAAAACTGTTTTTT. As protein: CASSYGDKGEKLFF.

This chain links TRBV2 with TRBJ2-3; D is perhaps TRBD2 (5 bases). This CDR3 region has 14 residues. Germline V gives CDR1 SNHLY, CDR2 FYNNEI. V lost 7 bases to trimming and J lost 3 bases, with 14 bases between them. The CDR3 protein is CASNRVSGTDTQYF. CDR3 sequence (DNA): TGTGCCAGCAATAGGGTTTCGGGAACAGATACGCAGTATTTT. The whole variable domain, remainder taken from reference TRBV2 and TRBJ2-3, is EPEVTQTPSHQVTQMGQEVILRCVPISNHLYFYWYRQILGQKVEFLVSFYNNEISEKSEIFDDQFSVERPDGSNFTLKIRSTKLEDSAMYFCASNRVSGTDTQYFGPGTRLTVL.

The V and J genes are TRBV6-5 and TRBJ2-5, with D maybe TRBD2 (6 bases). V gave up 2 bases and J gave up 4 bases, with 14 bases separating them. The CDR3 totals 15 residues. Germline loops: CDR1 MNHEY, CDR2 SVGAGI. In nucleotides, the CDR3 is TGTGCCAGCAGTTACCTGACACGGGGGAGAGAGACCCAGTACTTC. Residues: CASSYLTRGRETQYF.

The chain recombines TRBV30 with TRBJ2-1, with 9 bases fitting TRBD1. The V and J ends lost 3 bases and 7 bases, in that order; junction bases with no gene match: 10. Germline CDR1 reads GTSNPN; CDR2 reads SVGIG (reference sequence). The CDR3 length is 15 residues. The CDR3 DNA reads as TGTGCCTGGAGCGATCCGGGACAGGGTAAAAATGAGCAGTTCTTC. Translation gives CAWSDPGQGKNEQFF.

The rearrangement joins TRBV7-2 to TRBJ2-7; D is possibly TRBD1 (5 bases). Germline lookup yields CDR1 SGHTA and CDR2 FQGNSA. Trimming pared 5 bases from V and 0 bases from J, leaving 14 bases between. This CDR3 is built from 15 residues. The CDR3 loop is CASSIRAGGSYEQYF. The CDR3 DNA follows: TGTGCCAGCAGCATCAGGGCAGGCGGCTCCTACGAGCAGTACTTC. The full variable domain, with the rest looked up from reference TRBV7-2 and TRBJ2-7, is GAGVSQSPSNKVTEKGKDVELRCDPISGHTALYWYRQSLGQGLEFLIYFQGNSAPDKSGLPSDRFSAERTGGSVSTLTIQRTQQEDSAVYLCASSIRAGGSYEQYFGPGTRLTVT.

This rearrangement joins TRBV5-4 to TRBJ1-1; 8 bases are shared with TRBD1. The germline CDR1 and CDR2 sequences are SGHNT and YYREEE (reference sequence). The CDR3 length is 17 residues. The J segment lost 2 bases and the V segment lost 4 bases, leaving 13 bases of the junction unmatched. CDR3 residues: CASSGGQGAVANTEAFF. In DNA form, the CDR3 reads TGTGCCAGCAGCGGCGGGCAGGGGGCCGTGGCTAACACTGAAGCTTTCTTT.